The 28 T cell receptor beta chains below were found in one sample sequenced in a study of T cell responses to AZD1222 COVID-19 vaccine. Some clones are missing from TCRdb's copy, which holds only in-frame ones; the method was immunoSEQ multiplex PCR. The sample lists about 100,000 clones, around 87% occurring once. The material sequenced was peripheral blood, taken on day 0 of AZD1222 vaccination. All receptors derive from an adult in good health.

This chain links TRBV18 with TRBJ2-3; D might be TRBD2 (5 bases). This CDR3 has 15 residues. V lost 2 bases, J lost 2 bases, and 11 bases lay in between. CDR1 and CDR2 (germline): KGHSH, LQKENI. The CDR3 loop reads CASSPSREYTDTQYF. CDR3 DNA sequence: TGTGCCAGCTCACCATCCCGGGAATACACAGATACGCAGTATTTT.

V and J are TRBV6-6 and TRBJ2-3; D is undetermined. This CDR3 is built from 16 residues. The V gene's germline CDR1 is MNHNY and CDR2 SVGAGI (reference sequence). Trimming took off 0 bases at V and 3 bases at J, with 13 bases between the two ends. In nucleotides, the CDR3 is TGTGCCAGCAGTTACTCTATGCGGCTTGGAACAGATACGCAGTATTTT. Its protein product is CASSYSMRLGTDTQYF.

V and J are TRBV2 and TRBJ2-7, with 8 bases lining up with TRBD1. Germline V CDR1 and CDR2: SNHLY, FYNNEI. The length of the CDR3 is 14 residues. Trimming took 6 bases from V and 2 from J; bases not matched to a gene: 6. CDR3 in amino acids: CASRKTGVTYEQYF. The CDR3, as DNA: TGTGCCAGCAGGAAGACAGGGGTCACCTACGAGCAGTACTTC.

This sequence joins TRBV7-2 and TRBJ2-1; D not resolved. CDR3 length: 14 residues. Trimming cost V 4 bases and J 11 bases, with 18 bases left between them. Germline CDR1 reads SGHTA; CDR2 reads FQGNSA. The CDR3 region has the DNA TGTGCCAGCAGCTCCGACGGCTGGAGACCCAAGCAGTTCTTC. Residues: CASSSDGWRPKQFF.

This clone was found a few times. The chain joins TRBV4-1 to TRBJ1-6; D not certain. V lost 0 bases and J 6 bases, leaving 3 bases between the germline ends. CDR1 and CDR2 from the germline V gene are MGHRA and YSYEKL. The CDR3 totals 13 residues. This CDR3 reads CASSQEPNSPLHF. The CDR3 bases are TGCGCCAGCAGCCAAGAGCCTAATTCACCCCTCCACTTT.

For the CDR3, the DNA is TGTGCCACCAGCAGAGATTATCGCCCAAATAGCGGGCAGTACTTC. This sequence encodes CATSRDYRPNSGQYF. This chain links TRBV15 with TRBJ2-7, with D possibly being TRBD2 (6 bases). V was trimmed by 0 bases and J by 9 bases, leaving 18 bases between them. The CDR3 extends over 15 amino acids. The germline gives CDR1 LNHNV, CDR2 YYDKDF (reference sequence).

On this clone itself: At one of its ends the junction is not consistent with the germline gene, which may arise from a read error. The chain combines TRBV6-2 or TRBV6-3 with TRBJ1-2; TRBD1 might be the D (5 bases). Per germline, CDR1 MNHEY and CDR2 SVGEGT. The CDR3 length is 14 residues. The CDR3 loop is CASSYLQVFYGYTF. For the CDR3, the DNA is TGTGCCAGCAGCTACTTACAGGTGTTCTATGGCTACACCTTC.

This clone occurred once. The chain recombines TRBV6-5 with TRBJ1-6; D gene unclear. The CDR3 spans 14 residues. V lost 6 bases to trimming and J lost 5 bases, with 11 bases between them. Germline V gene lookup returns CDR1 MNHEY and CDR2 SVGAGI. The CDR3 loop is CASSSTSNNSPLHF. The CDR3 DNA is TGTGCCAGCAGCTCGACAAGTAATAATTCACCCCTCCACTTT.

This clone was counted a single time. The chain has TRBV6-2 or TRBV6-3 and TRBJ2-7; 7 nucleotides agree with TRBD2. CDR1 and CDR2 (germline): MNHEY, SVGEGT. The CDR3 is made up of 13 amino acids. V was pared by 4 bases and J by 2 bases, with 2 bases of the junction left unmatched. The CDR3 sequence: CASSFRGAYEQYF. The DNA of the CDR3 is TGTGCCAGCAGTTTTCGGGGGGCCTACGAGCAGTACTTC.

The chain employs TRBV2 and TRBJ2-7, with D perhaps matching TRBD1 or TRBD2 (5 bases each). The CDR3 consists of 14 residues. V dropped 9 bases and J dropped 0 bases, with 15 bases sitting between them. Germline CDR1 and CDR2: SNHLY and FYNNEI. The CDR3 DNA sequence: TGTGCCAGTGTGCTAGGGACGAGCTCCTACGAGCAGTACTTC. Its translation: CASVLGTSSYEQYF.

The chain combines TRBV11-2 with TRBJ2-7; D unresolved. This CDR3 has 13 residues. Per germline, CDR1 SGHAT and CDR2 FQNNGV. Trimming removed 0 bases from V and 9 bases from J, with 12 bases in between. The chain's CDR3 is CASSLDLLAGQYF. DNA for the CDR3: TGTGCCAGCAGCTTAGATCTATTGGCAGGGCAGTACTTC.

The chain has TRBV7-2 and TRBJ1-1; TRBD1 matches 7 bases. The V gene end was trimmed by 1 base and the J gene end by 9 bases; junction bases not matched to a gene: 5. Looked up from germline, CDR1 is SGHTA and CDR2 is FQGNSA. The CDR3 spans 13 residues. CDR3: CASSLDSGGKAFF. The CDR3 DNA follows: TGTGCCAGCAGCTTAGATTCAGGGGGGAAAGCTTTCTTT.

This CDR3 reads CASSLDQLGNTIYF. In nucleotides, the CDR3 is TGTGCCAGCAGCTTAGACCAGCTTGGAAACACCATATATTTT. The chain joins TRBV7-9 to TRBJ1-3; unclear D gene. The ends were cut back, 1 base at V and 3 bases at J, with 7 bases in the middle. Germline values: CDR1 SEHNR, CDR2 FQNEAQ (reference sequence). The CDR3 covers 14 residues.

The genes are TRBV3-1 (or the pseudogene TRBV3-2) and TRBJ2-2, with no clear D. The CDR3 is made up of 16 amino acids. Germline V CDR1 and CDR2: LGHDT, YNNKEL (reference sequence). V lost 1 base and J 3 bases, leaving 12 bases between the germline ends. This CDR3 reads CASSQGFQVDTGELFF. CDR3 in DNA: TGTGCCAGCAGCCAAGGGTTCCAGGTCGACACCGGGGAGCTGTTTTTT.

This chain joins TRBV7-9 and TRBJ1-1, with a weak D call TRBD1 (5 bases). Trimming pared 2 bases from V and 9 bases from J, leaving 13 bases between. CDR3 length: 13 residues. Per germline, CDR1 SEHNR and CDR2 FQNEAQ (reference sequence). The CDR3 nucleotides read TGTGCCAGCAGCTTACAGGGAAATGTACAAGCTTTCTTT. This sequence encodes CASSLQGNVQAFF.

This rearrangement joins TRBV7-9 to TRBJ2-5; weak D call: TRBD1 (6 bases). The CDR3 runs to 15 residues. Germline V CDR1 and CDR2: SEHNR, FQNEAQ (reference sequence). Trimming left V 4 bases short and J 2 bases short, with 14 bases between. The DNA for the CDR3 is TGTGCCAGCAGCTCCGGCACAGGGTTTCAAGAGACCCAGTACTTC. Its protein is CASSSGTGFQETQYF.

With regard to this clone: It is unclear where the CDR3 begins or ends on the DNA, so no DNA is shown, and the CDR3 is as TCRdb lists it. CDR3 residues: CASILAMRGEAFF. This rearrangement joins TRBV10-2 to TRBJ1-1; the table's D call, TRBD1, was not checked against the DNA. Ends included, the CDR3 has 13 residues. Germline CDR1 is WSHSY and CDR2 is SAAADI.

This clone has a single count. This chain links TRBV6-5 with TRBJ2-1; D not resolved. This CDR3 spans 15 amino acids. CDR1 and CDR2 (germline): MNHEY, SVGAGI. The V end lost 0 bases, the J end lost 4 bases, and 10 bases lay between the germline ends. The CDR3 loop is CASSYSPLGYNEQFF. CDR3 DNA: TGTGCCAGCAGTTACTCGCCACTGGGATACAATGAGCAGTTCTTC.

This rearrangement joins TRBV4-1 to TRBJ1-5; perhaps TRBD1 as D (6 bases). The CDR3 consists of 14 residues. Germline V gene data show CDR1 as MGHRA and CDR2 as YSYEKL. V was cut by 6 bases and J by 2 bases, with 11 bases left in between. CDR3 in DNA: TGCGCCAGCAGGAGGGACATAGGCAATCAGCCCCAGCATTTT. This codes for CASRRDIGNQPQHF.

V is TRBV6-5 and J is TRBJ1-3, with D perhaps matching TRBD1 (6 bases). This CDR3 is built from 15 residues. CDR1 and CDR2 from the germline V gene are MNHEY and SVGAGI. Trimming took off 8 bases at V and 7 bases at J, with 21 bases between the two ends. CDR3 sequence: CASGRTGSGVNTIYF. The CDR3 DNA reads TGTGCCAGCGGACGCACAGGGTCTGGTGTGAACACCATATATTTT.

The rearrangement links TRBV9 to TRBJ1-3; D unclear. The CDR3 has 14 residues. Germline V lookup: CDR1 SGDLS, CDR2 YYNGEE. V was clipped by 1 base and J by 0 bases, with 5 bases between them. CDR3 sequence (DNA): TGTGCCAGCAGCGTATTCAGCTCTGGAAACACCATATATTTT. Its protein is CASSVFSSGNTIYF.

The CDR3 protein is CASNTETIYEQYF. The CDR3 DNA is TGTGCCAGCAATACAGAGACTATCTACGAGCAGTACTTC. The rearrangement uses TRBV6-5 and TRBJ2-7; a weak D match, TRBD2 (5 bases). Per the germline V gene, CDR1 is MNHEY and CDR2 is SVGAGI. V was clipped by 7 bases and J by 3 bases, with 13 bases between them. The CDR3 totals 13 residues.

The chain joins TRBV7-9 to TRBJ2-7; TRBD1 aligns across 8 bases. CDR3 length: 16 residues. V lost 5 bases and J lost 0; bases outside the gene matches: 9. Germline CDR1 is SEHNR and CDR2 is FQNEAQ (reference sequence). Here the CDR3 DNA reads TGTGCCAGCAGCCTACAAGGACAGGGAGGCTCCTACGAGCAGTACTTC. Amino acid sequence: CASSLQGQGGSYEQYF.

This chain uses TRBV27 with TRBJ1-1, with 7 bases that match TRBD1. The V gene end was trimmed by 3 bases and the J gene end by 4 bases; junction bases not matched to a gene: 5. The CDR3 spans 14 residues. Germline V CDR1 and CDR2: MNHEY, SMNVEV (reference sequence). The CDR3 DNA reads TGTGCCAGCAGTTTCGCGACAGGGTTCACTGAAGCTTTCTTT. This codes for CASSFATGFTEAFF.

This clone was found once. The chain recombines TRBV6-5 with TRBJ1-1; no clear D. The length of the CDR3 is 14 residues. Trimming left V 10 bases short and J 5 bases short, with 20 bases between. The germline V gene encodes CDR1 MNHEY and CDR2 SVGAGI. CDR3 bases: TGTGCCACCTCCTTTGGGGAGGGAAGGACTGAAGCTTTCTTT. Its translation: CATSFGEGRTEAFF.

This chain links TRBV6-5 with TRBJ1-1; D possibly corresponds to TRBD1 (6 bases). Trimming removed 5 bases from V and 2 bases from J, with 9 bases in between. Germline-derived CDR1 and CDR2 are MNHEY and SVGAGI. The CDR3 has 13 amino acids. DNA of the CDR3: TGTGCCAGCAGTAGACAGGCCAACACTGAAGCTTTCTTT. Translated, it gives CASSRQANTEAFF.

The V and J genes are TRBV2 and TRBJ2-2, with 7 bases lining up with TRBD2. CDR1 and CDR2 from the germline V gene are SNHLY and FYNNEI. The trim removed 3 bases at V and 4 bases at J, leaving 5 bases unmatched. The CDR3 has 15 residues. In DNA, the CDR3 is TGTGCCAGCAGTGAGGTGGGACTACCCACCGGGGAGCTGTTTTTT. Its translation is CASSEVGLPTGELFF.

The V call is TRBV6-2 or TRBV6-3, the J call TRBJ2-7; 13 bases are shared with TRBD2. This CDR3 spans 16 amino acids. CDR1 and CDR2 from the germline V gene are MNHEY and SVGEGT. J gave up 4 bases and V 5 bases, and 8 bases lay outside the gene matches. CDR3 region: CASSHRTSGGVYEQYF. In DNA, the CDR3 is TGTGCCAGCAGTCATCGGACTAGCGGGGGTGTTTACGAGCAGTACTTC.